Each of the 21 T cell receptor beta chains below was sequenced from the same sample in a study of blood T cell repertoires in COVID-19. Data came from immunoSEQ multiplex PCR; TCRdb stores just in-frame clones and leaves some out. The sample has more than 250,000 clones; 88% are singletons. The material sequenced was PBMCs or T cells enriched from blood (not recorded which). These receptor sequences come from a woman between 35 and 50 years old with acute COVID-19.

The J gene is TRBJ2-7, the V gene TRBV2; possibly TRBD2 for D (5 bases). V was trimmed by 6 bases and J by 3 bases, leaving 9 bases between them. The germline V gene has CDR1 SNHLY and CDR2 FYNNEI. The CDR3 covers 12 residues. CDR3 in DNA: TGTGCCAGCAGACTAGGGAGCTACGAGCAGTACTTC. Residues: CASRLGSYEQYF. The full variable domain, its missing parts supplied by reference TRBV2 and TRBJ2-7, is EPEVTQTPSHQVTQMGQEVILRCVPISNHLYFYWYRQILGQKVEFLVSFYNNEISEKSEIFDDQFSVERPDGSNFTLKIRSTKLEDSAMYFCASRLGSYEQYFGPGTRLTVT.

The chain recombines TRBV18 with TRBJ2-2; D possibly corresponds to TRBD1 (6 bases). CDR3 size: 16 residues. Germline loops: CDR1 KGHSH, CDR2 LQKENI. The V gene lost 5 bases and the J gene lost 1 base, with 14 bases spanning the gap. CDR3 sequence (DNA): TGTGCCAGCTCAAGCCAGGGGATCCAGAACACCGGGGAGCTGTTTTTT. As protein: CASSSQGIQNTGELFF.

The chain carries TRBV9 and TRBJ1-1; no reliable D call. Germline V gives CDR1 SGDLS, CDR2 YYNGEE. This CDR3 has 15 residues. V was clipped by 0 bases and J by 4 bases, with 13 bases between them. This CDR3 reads CASSVGQEARTEAFF. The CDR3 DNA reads TGTGCCAGCAGCGTAGGGCAGGAGGCTCGCACTGAAGCTTTCTTT.

The CDR3 is CASSLGRNEKLFF. Here the CDR3 DNA reads TGCGCCAGCAGCTTGGGCAGGAATGAAAAACTGTTTTTT. The V gene is TRBV5-1, the J gene TRBJ1-4; D gene ambiguous. Germline V gene data show CDR1 as SGHRS and CDR2 as YFSETQ. The CDR3 runs to 13 residues. The V and J ends lost 0 bases and 5 bases respectively, with 5 bases between them.

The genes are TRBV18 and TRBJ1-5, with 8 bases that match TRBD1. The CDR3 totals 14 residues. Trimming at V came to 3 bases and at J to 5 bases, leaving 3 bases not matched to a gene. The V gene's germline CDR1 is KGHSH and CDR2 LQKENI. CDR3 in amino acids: CASSPIQGDQPQHF. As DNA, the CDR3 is TGTGCCAGCTCACCGATACAGGGGGATCAGCCCCAGCATTTT.

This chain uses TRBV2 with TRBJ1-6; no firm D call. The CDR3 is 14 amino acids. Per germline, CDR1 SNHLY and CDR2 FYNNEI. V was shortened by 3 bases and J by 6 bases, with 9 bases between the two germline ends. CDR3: CASSDIASNSPLHF. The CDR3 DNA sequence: TGTGCCAGCAGTGACATCGCGAGTAATTCACCCCTCCACTTT.

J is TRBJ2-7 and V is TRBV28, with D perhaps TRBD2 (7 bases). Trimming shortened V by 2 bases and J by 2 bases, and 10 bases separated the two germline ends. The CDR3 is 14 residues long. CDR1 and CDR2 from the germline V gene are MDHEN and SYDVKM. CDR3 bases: TGTGCCAGCAGTTTAGGGGGGGCGGCCTACGAGCAGTACGTC. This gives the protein CASSLGGAAYEQYV.

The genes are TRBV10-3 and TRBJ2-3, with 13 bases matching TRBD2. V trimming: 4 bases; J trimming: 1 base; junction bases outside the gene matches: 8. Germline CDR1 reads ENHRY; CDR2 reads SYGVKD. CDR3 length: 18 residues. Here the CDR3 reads CAISGGLAGEGGTDTQYF. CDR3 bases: TGTGCCATCAGTGGTGGACTAGCGGGAGAGGGGGGCACAGATACGCAGTATTTT.

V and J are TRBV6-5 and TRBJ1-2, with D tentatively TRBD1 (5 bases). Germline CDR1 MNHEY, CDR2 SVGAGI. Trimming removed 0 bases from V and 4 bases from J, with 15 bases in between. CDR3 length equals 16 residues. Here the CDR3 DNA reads TGTGCCAGCAGTTACTCGGTCCAGGGTGCTATCTATGGCTACACCTTC. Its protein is CASSYSVQGAIYGYTF.

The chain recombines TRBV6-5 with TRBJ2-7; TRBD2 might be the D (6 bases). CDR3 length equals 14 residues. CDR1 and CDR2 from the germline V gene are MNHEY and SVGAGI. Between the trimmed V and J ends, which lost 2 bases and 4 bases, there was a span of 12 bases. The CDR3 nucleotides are TGTGCCAGCAGTTACGGGGGGAACCCGTACGAGCAGTACGTC. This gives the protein CASSYGGNPYEQYV.

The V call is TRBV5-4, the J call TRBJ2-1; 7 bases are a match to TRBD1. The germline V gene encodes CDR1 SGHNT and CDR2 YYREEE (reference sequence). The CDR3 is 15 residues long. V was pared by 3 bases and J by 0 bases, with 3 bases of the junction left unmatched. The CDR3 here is CASSWDSDSYNEQFF. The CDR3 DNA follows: TGTGCCAGCAGCTGGGACAGCGACTCCTACAATGAGCAGTTCTTC.

The chain's CDR3 is CASSLDLYNEQFF. CDR3 DNA: TGTGCCAGCTCATTAGACTTATACAATGAGCAGTTCTTC. The rearrangement links TRBV18 to TRBJ2-1; no definite D call. The CDR3 covers 13 residues. Germline CDR1 reads KGHSH; CDR2 reads LQKENI. Deletions cut 5 bases from V and 4 bases from J, with 9 bases between.

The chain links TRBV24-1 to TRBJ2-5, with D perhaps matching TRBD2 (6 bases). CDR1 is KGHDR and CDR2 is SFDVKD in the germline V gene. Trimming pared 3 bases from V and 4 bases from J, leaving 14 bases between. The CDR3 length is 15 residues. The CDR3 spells CATSDPGGTGETQYF. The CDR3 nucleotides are TGTGCCACCAGTGATCCCGGCGGGACGGGAGAGACCCAGTACTTC.

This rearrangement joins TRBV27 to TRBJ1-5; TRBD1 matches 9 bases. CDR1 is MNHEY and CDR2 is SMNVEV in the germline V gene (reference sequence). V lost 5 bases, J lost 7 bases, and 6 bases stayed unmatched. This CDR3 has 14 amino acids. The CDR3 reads CASSPQQGAQPQHF. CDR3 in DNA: TGTGCCAGCAGTCCCCAACAGGGGGCCCAGCCCCAGCATTTT.

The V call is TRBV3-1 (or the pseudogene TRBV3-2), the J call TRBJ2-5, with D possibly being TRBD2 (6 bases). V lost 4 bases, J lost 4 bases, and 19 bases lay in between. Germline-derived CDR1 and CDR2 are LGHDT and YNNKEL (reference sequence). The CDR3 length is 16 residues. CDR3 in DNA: TGTGCCAGCAGCCCAAGGCGGGGCGTAATTGTAGAGACCCAGTACTTC. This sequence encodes CASSPRRGVIVETQYF.

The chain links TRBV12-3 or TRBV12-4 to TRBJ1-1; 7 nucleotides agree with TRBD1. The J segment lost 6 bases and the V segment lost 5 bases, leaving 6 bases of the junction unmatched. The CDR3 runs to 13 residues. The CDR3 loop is CASSPPGQAEAFF. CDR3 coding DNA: TGTGCCAGCAGTCCCCCCGGACAGGCTGAAGCTTTCTTT.

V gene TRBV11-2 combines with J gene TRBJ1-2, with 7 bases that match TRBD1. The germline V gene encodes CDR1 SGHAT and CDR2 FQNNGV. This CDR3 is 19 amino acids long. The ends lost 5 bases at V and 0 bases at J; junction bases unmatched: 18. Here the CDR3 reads CASSPITPGRGVANYGYTF. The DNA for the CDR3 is TGTGCCAGCAGCCCAATCACTCCTGGCAGGGGGGTTGCTAACTATGGCTACACCTTC.

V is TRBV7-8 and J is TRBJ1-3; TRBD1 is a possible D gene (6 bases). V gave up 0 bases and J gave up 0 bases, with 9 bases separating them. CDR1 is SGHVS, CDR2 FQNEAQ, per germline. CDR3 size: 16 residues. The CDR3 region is CASSLAGQSSGNTIYF. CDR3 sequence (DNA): TGTGCCAGCAGCTTAGCAGGACAGTCCTCTGGAAACACCATATATTTT.

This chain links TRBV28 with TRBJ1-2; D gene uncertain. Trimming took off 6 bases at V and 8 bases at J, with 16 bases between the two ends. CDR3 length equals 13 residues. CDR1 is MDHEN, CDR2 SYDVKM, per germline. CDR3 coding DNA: TGTGCCAGCAGCATAGAGTCAACGAGGGGCTACACCTTC. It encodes CASSIESTRGYTF.

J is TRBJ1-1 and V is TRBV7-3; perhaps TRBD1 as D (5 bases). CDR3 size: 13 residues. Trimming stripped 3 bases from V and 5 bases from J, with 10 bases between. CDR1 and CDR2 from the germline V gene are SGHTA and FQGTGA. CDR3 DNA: TGTGCCAGCAGCTTTGGGGCCAGAACTGAAGCTTTCTTT. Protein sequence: CASSFGARTEAFF.

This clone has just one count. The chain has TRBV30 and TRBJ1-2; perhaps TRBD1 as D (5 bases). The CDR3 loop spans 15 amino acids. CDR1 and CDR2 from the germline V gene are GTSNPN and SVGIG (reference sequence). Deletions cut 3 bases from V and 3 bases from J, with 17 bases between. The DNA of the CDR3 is TGTGCCTGGAGGGTCCGGGACTCTCGCTACTATGGCTACACCTTC. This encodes CAWRVRDSRYYGYTF. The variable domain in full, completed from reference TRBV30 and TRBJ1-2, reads SQTIHQWPATLVQPVGSPLSLECTVEGTSNPNLYWYRQAAGRGLQLLFYSVGIGQISSEVPQNLSASRPQDRQFILSSKKLLLSDSGFYLCAWRVRDSRYYGYTFGSGTRLTVV.